What follows are 7 T cell receptor beta chains derived from one specimen sequenced in a study of tissue T cells after allogeneic stem cell transplantation (dated 2022 in TCRdb). Library preparation employed the immunoSEQ multiplex PCR assay. What TCRdb holds here is the immuneACCESS table cut down to in-frame rearrangements. Part of the clones is not present; checked against another copy, under half of the missing clones reflect an unresolved V gene, and the others are unexplained. The sample table lists approximately 45,000 clones, around 66% of them with a count of one. The ten largest make up around 0.5% of the sample. The material sequenced was sorted cells pooled from one or two spleens. All receptors derive from a pool of C57BL/6 mice in good health.

Of note for this clone: The listed genes are named as in mouse. The observed sequence ends 1 residue before the CDR3 terminus, with the missing tail filled in from the germline J gene. V and J are TRBV13-2 and TRBJ1-5, with 7 bases aligning to TRBD1. The CDR3 covers 16 residues. With V trimmed by 0 bases and J by 3 bases, 6 bases remained unmatched. CDR1 and CDR2 from the germline V gene are NNHNN and SYGAGS (reference sequence). CDR3 DNA, as far as it was read: TGTGCCAGCGGTGATGCCCCAGGGGGAGGCAACCAGGCTCCGCTT. Translation: CASGDAPGGGNQAPL. The CDR3, in full, reads CASGDAPGGGNQAPLF.

As for this clone: Gene names follow the mouse nomenclature. The sequenced fragment ends 1 residue before the CDR3 boundary, so the rest is inferred from the germline J gene. J is TRBJ2-1 and V is TRBV31; 8 nucleotides agree with TRBD2. The V gene end was trimmed by 4 bases and the J gene end by 2 bases; junction bases not matched to a gene: 4. Per germline, CDR1 GKSSPN and CDR2 SITVG. CDR3 size: 14 residues. The sequenced CDR3 bases are TGTGCCTGGATCCGGACTGGGTACTATGCTGAGCAGTTC. It is translated as CAWIRTGYYAEQF. The full-length CDR3 reads as CAWIRTGYYAEQFF.

As to this clone: Each gene name is a mouse one. At the DNA level, this CDR3 is encoded by other sequences in the same sample as well. CDR3 sequence: CASSGQGAGNTLYF. The CDR3 DNA, read in part, is TGTGCCAGCAGTGGACAGGGGGCTGGAAATACGCTCTAT. The V and J genes are TRBV13-1 and TRBJ1-3; 9 bases line up with TRBD1. The DNA ends 1 residue before the CDR3 does, and the rest of the CDR3 is filled in from the germline J gene. The CDR3 length is 14 residues. Germline V gives CDR1 NSHNY, CDR2 SYGAGN. Trimming at V came to 3 bases and at J to 2 bases, leaving 0 bases not matched to a gene.

This clone has only a few counts. Gene labels here are mouse ones. The missing CDR3 end, 1 residue past where the read stops, is filled in from the germline J gene. This rearrangement joins TRBV13-3 to TRBJ2-7; 8 bases are shared with TRBD1. The CDR3 is 13 residues long. After removal of 0 bases from V and 5 bases from J, the junction contained 1 base not matched to a gene. Per the germline V gene, CDR1 is NNHDY and CDR2 is SYVADS. The DNA read from the CDR3 is TGTGCCAGCAGTGATGACAGGGGGGATGAACAGTAC. Residues: CASSDDRGDEQY. The CDR3 reads in full as CASSDDRGDEQYF.

In the case of this clone: Gene names are the mouse ones. The CDR3 goes on 1 residue after the read ends, and that part is filled in from the germline J gene. The V gene is TRBV17, the J gene TRBJ2-5; 9 bases are shared with TRBD1. The CDR3 is 15 amino acids. The trim removed 3 bases at V and 8 bases at J, leaving 9 bases unmatched. Germline CDR1 and CDR2: MNHDT and YYDKIL. CDR3 sequence reads: CASSRTGTGRGTQYF. The DNA read from the CDR3 is TGTGCTAGCAGTAGGACCGGGACAGGGAGAGGCACCCAGTAC.

Concerning this clone itself: Gene labels here are mouse ones. The read ends 1 residue early relative to the CDR3; the germline J gene fills the gap. The chain links TRBV26 to TRBJ2-2; the match to TRBD1 covers 8 bases. The CDR3 extends over 15 amino acids. V trimming: 8 bases; J trimming: 4 bases; junction bases outside the gene matches: 9. The germline CDR1 and CDR2 sequences are KGHPV and FQNQEV (reference sequence). The CDR3 sequence: CASVPDRGGTGQLYF. The CDR3 bases that were read are TGTGCCAGCGTTCCCGACAGGGGCGGCACCGGGCAGCTCTAC.

This clone was seen only once. Mouse names are used for the genes. With the read ending 1 residue before the CDR3 end, the germline J gene is used to fill in that end. The chain carries TRBV3 and TRBJ2-5; 10 bases map to TRBD2. The V gene end was trimmed by 1 base and the J gene end by 6 bases; junction bases not matched to a gene: 4. The germline gives CDR1 SNHLY, CDR2 FYNGKV (reference sequence). The CDR3 spans 15 residues. The CDR3 loop reads CASSLEAGGADTQYF. Partial CDR3 DNA: TGTGCCAGCAGCTTAGAGGCTGGGGGGGCCGACACCCAGTAC. Together with reference TRBV3 and TRBJ2-5, the CDR3 gives the full variable domain: GPKVLQIPSHQIIDMGQMVTLNCDPVSNHLYFYWYKQILGQQMEFLVNFYNGKVMEKSKLFKDQFSVERPDGSYFTLKIQPTALEDSAVYFCASSLEAGGADTQYFGPGTRLLVL.